Following are 29 T cell receptor beta chains from one sample sequenced in a study of cytomegalovirus exposure and HLA in healthy donors. Amplification used 60 Vbeta primers and 13 Jbeta primers. Sequencing used immunoSEQ multiplex PCR; TCRdb keeps in-frame clones, though not all of them. The table lists around 91,000 clones, approximately 78% of them singletons, with around 4.6% in the top ten. The sequenced sample consisted of PBMCs. Receptors originate from a woman aged 40 to 49 in good health and CMV-seropositive.

This clone was observed a single time. The chain uses TRBV6-5 and TRBJ1-2; no clear D. This CDR3 is built from 14 residues. Germline CDR1 is MNHEY and CDR2 is SVGAGI. The V gene lost 6 bases and the J gene lost 5 bases, with 16 bases spanning the gap. The CDR3 DNA sequence: TGTGCCAGCAGCTCCAGAACCGCCCCGTATGGCTACACCTTC. This sequence encodes CASSSRTAPYGYTF.

In its sample, this clone was seen a few times. V gene TRBV6-5 combines with J gene TRBJ2-7; D possibly corresponds to TRBD2 (5 bases). Deletions cut 0 bases from V and 4 bases from J, with 13 bases between. CDR1 is MNHEY and CDR2 is SVGAGI in the germline V gene. The CDR3 has 15 residues. The CDR3 DNA sequence: TGTGCCAGCAGTTACTCGCTAGGGAGCACTTACGAGCAGTACTTC. It encodes CASSYSLGSTYEQYF.

The chain links TRBV29-1 to TRBJ2-5; 9 bases agree with TRBD2. The CDR3 loop spans 14 amino acids. CDR1 and CDR2 from the germline V gene are SQVTM and ANQGSEA. V lost 4 bases to trimming and J lost 4 bases; unmatched junction nucleotides: 7. The CDR3 here is CSVGGGRAPETQYF. In nucleotides, the CDR3 is TGCAGCGTTGGTGGCGGGAGGGCCCCAGAGACCCAGTACTTC.

This clone was found a few times. The chain uses TRBV6-6 and TRBJ2-2; D gene unclear. V lost 5 bases to trimming and J lost 3 bases, with 7 bases between them. This CDR3 contains 13 residues. Germline V gene lookup returns CDR1 MNHNY and CDR2 SVGAGI (reference sequence). The CDR3 here is CASSPGHTGELFF. The CDR3 nucleotides read TGTGCCAGCAGTCCGGGTCACACCGGGGAGCTGTTTTTT.

The chain links TRBV6-6 to TRBJ2-3; 8 bases are a match to TRBD2. The CDR3 is 15 residues long. In germline, CDR1 is MNHNY, CDR2 SVGAGI (reference sequence). The trim removed 6 bases at V and 3 bases at J, leaving 8 bases unmatched. CDR3 in DNA: TGTGCCAGCAGCCTAAGCGGGAGCGAGACAGATACGCAGTATTTT. It translates to CASSLSGSETDTQYF.

The rearrangement uses TRBV5-1 and TRBJ2-3; possibly TRBD1 for D (6 bases). The V end was cut by 7 bases, the J end by 6 bases, with 12 bases between. CDR1 is SGHRS, CDR2 YFSETQ, per germline. The CDR3 has 12 residues. Here the CDR3 reads CASGGQSDTQYF. CDR3 nucleotides: TGCGCCAGCGGAGGACAGTCCGATACGCAGTATTTT. The full variable domain, its missing parts supplied by reference TRBV5-1 and TRBJ2-3, is KAGVTQTPRYLIKTRGQQVTLSCSPISGHRSVSWYQQTPGQGLQFLFEYFSETQRNKGNFPGRFSGRQFSNSRSEMNVSTLELGDSALYLCASGGQSDTQYFGPGTRLTVL.

J is TRBJ2-6 and V is TRBV7-9, with TRBD1 matching 9 bases. V shed 2 bases, J shed 3 bases, and the junction held 8 bases outside the gene matches. CDR1 is SEHNR and CDR2 is FQNEAQ in the germline V gene (reference sequence). This CDR3 region has 18 residues. CDR3 residues: CASSLFGTGKGGANVLTF. The CDR3 DNA follows: TGTGCCAGCAGCTTATTCGGGACAGGGAAAGGTGGGGCCAACGTCCTGACTTTC.

The chain employs TRBV5-1 and TRBJ2-3; a possible D gene is TRBD2 (6 bases). Per the germline V gene, CDR1 is SGHRS and CDR2 is YFSETQ. V was cut by 3 bases and J by 1 base, with 6 bases left in between. CDR3 length equals 13 residues. This CDR3 reads CASSWEGTDTQYF. As DNA, the CDR3 is TGCGCCAGCAGCTGGGAGGGCACAGATACGCAGTATTTT.

The V gene is TRBV5-6, the J gene TRBJ2-7, with TRBD2 identical over 8 bases. Per the germline V gene, CDR1 is SGHDT and CDR2 is YYEEEE. The length of the CDR3 is 17 residues. J lost 2 bases, V lost 2 bases, and 12 bases had no gene match. The CDR3, as DNA: TGTGCCAGCAGCTTCGGGGGGGGGCGGGAGTTCCCCTACGAGCAGTACTTC. Translated: CASSFGGGREFPYEQYF.

The CDR3 nucleotides are TGTGCCAGCAGCCCACGAGACTCCTACAATGAGCAGTTCTTC. Amino acid sequence: CASSPRDSYNEQFF. The chain has TRBV7-9 and TRBJ2-1; no clear D gene. This CDR3 region has 14 residues. Germline CDR1 and CDR2: SEHNR and FQNEAQ (reference sequence). V lost 5 bases to trimming and J lost 0 bases, with 8 bases between them.

The chain links TRBV5-1 to TRBJ2-7; D may be TRBD2 (6 bases). Germline CDR1 and CDR2: SGHRS and YFSETQ. Trimming cost V 1 base and J 0 bases, with 11 bases left between them. The CDR3 loop spans 15 amino acids. The CDR3 bases are TGCGCCAGCAGCTTGTGGGACTCCGGCTCCTACGAGCAGTACTTC. It encodes CASSLWDSGSYEQYF.

The V gene is TRBV2, the J gene TRBJ2-1; TRBD1 agrees at 7 bases. The CDR3 is 18 residues long. V shed 3 bases and J 8 bases; nucleotides not matched to a gene: 19. In germline, CDR1 is SNHLY, CDR2 FYNNEI. CDR3 sequence reads: CASSDPGLDRAIRDEQFF. CDR3 coding DNA: TGTGCCAGCAGTGACCCAGGGTTAGACAGGGCCATCAGGGATGAGCAGTTCTTC.

This clone was detected a few times. The chain combines TRBV5-5 with TRBJ2-7; the match to TRBD2 covers 7 bases. Trimming at V came to 1 base and at J to 5 bases, leaving 0 bases not matched to a gene. Germline assignment: CDR1 SGHKS and CDR2 YYEKEE (reference sequence). This CDR3 is 12 amino acids long. The CDR3 region has the DNA TGTGCCAGCAGCTTGAGCGGGGACGAGCAGTACTTC. Translation: CASSLSGDEQYF.

The chain employs TRBV11-3 and TRBJ1-1, with 10 bases that match TRBD1. The CDR3 runs 15 residues. Germline V gives CDR1 SGHNT, CDR2 YENEEA. V lost 1 base and J lost 7; bases outside the gene matches: 6. CDR3 bases: TGTGCCAGCAGCTTAGGCCCGACAGGGGGCGTTGAAGCTTTCTTT. This sequence encodes CASSLGPTGGVEAFF.

This clone was counted a single time. The chain uses TRBV7-6 and TRBJ2-5, with 7 bases identical to TRBD2. Trimming cost V 1 base and J 5 bases; bases outside gene matches: 19. Germline V lookup: CDR1 SGHVS, CDR2 FNYEAQ. The length of the CDR3 is 19 residues. CDR3 protein: CASSLVSFFGGSFGETQYF. CDR3 sequence (DNA): TGTGCCAGCAGCTTAGTATCCTTTTTTGGCGGGAGTTTTGGGGAGACCCAGTACTTC.

This chain links TRBV5-1 with TRBJ2-7, with TRBD1 matching 8 bases. Germline CDR1 SGHRS, CDR2 YFSETQ. V shed 4 bases and J 3 bases; nucleotides not matched to a gene: 12. The CDR3 sequence is 16 residues long. In DNA, the CDR3 is TGCGCCAGCAGCCGAGGGGTGGAGACAGGGGACTACGAGCAGTACTTC. Translation gives CASSRGVETGDYEQYF.

The rearrangement uses TRBV11-3 and TRBJ2-3, with D perhaps TRBD2 (5 bases). The germline gives CDR1 SGHNT, CDR2 YENEEA. V lost 3 bases and J lost 3, with 13 bases in between. CDR3 size: 15 residues. The CDR3 DNA reads as TGTGCCAGCAGCTTGACTACCCTTGAGACAGATACGCAGTATTTT. Translation: CASSLTTLETDTQYF.

V and J are TRBV11-3 and TRBJ2-2, with D perhaps matching TRBD2 (6 bases). The CDR3 has 16 amino acids. Deletions cut 7 bases from V and 7 bases from J, with 22 bases between. Germline V gene data show CDR1 as SGHNT and CDR2 as YENEEA. The CDR3 nucleotides are TGTGCCAGCAACCCGGACTATCGGATTTTTGGCGGGGAGCTGTTTTTT. Its protein product is CASNPDYRIFGGELFF.

The chain recombines TRBV19 with TRBJ2-1, with D unresolved. The CDR3 runs 16 residues. V lost 5 bases to trimming and J lost 0 bases, with 14 bases between them. Germline CDR1 and CDR2: LNHDA and SQIVND (reference sequence). CDR3 nucleotide sequence: TGTGCCAGTAGTTCCCCCGGGTCGAGCTCCTACAATGAGCAGTTCTTC. Its protein product is CASSSPGSSSYNEQFF.

The V gene is TRBV28, the J gene TRBJ1-4, with D unclear. The CDR3 totals 14 residues. Germline CDR1 and CDR2: MDHEN and SYDVKM. V shed 7 bases and J shed 0 bases, with 9 bases lying between them. The CDR3 bases are TGTGCCAGCAACCACCAGACAACTAATGAAAAACTGTTTTTT. This gives the protein CASNHQTTNEKLFF.

The chain links TRBV19 to TRBJ1-2; the match to TRBD1 covers 8 bases. CDR1 is LNHDA, CDR2 SQIVND, per germline (reference sequence). With V trimmed by 1 base and J by 7 bases, 5 bases remained unmatched. The CDR3 spans 14 residues. CDR3 in DNA: TGTGCCAGTAGTATAGGCAGGGGGCGACGTGGCTACACCTTC. Residues: CASSIGRGRRGYTF.

The chain joins TRBV18 to TRBJ2-2; maybe TRBD1 (6 bases). CDR3 size: 16 residues. The germline gives CDR1 KGHSH, CDR2 LQKENI. The ends were cut back, 1 base at V and 2 bases at J, with 11 bases in the middle. The CDR3 nucleotides are TGTGCCAGCTCACCACAGACGGGGACAAACACCGGGGAGCTGTTTTTT. Its translation is CASSPQTGTNTGELFF.

The rearrangement uses TRBV5-1 and TRBJ2-7, with 10 bases matching TRBD1. The CDR3 runs to 17 residues. Trimming at V came to 5 bases and at J to 0 bases, leaving 11 bases not matched to a gene. The germline CDR1 and CDR2 sequences are SGHRS and YFSETQ. This CDR3 reads CASSLLTGTGDSYEQYF. For the CDR3, the DNA is TGCGCCAGCAGTCTTTTAACCGGGACAGGGGACTCCTACGAGCAGTACTTC.

This clone was detected a few times. This chain uses TRBV10-3 with TRBJ2-6, with D unclear. CDR3 size: 13 residues. CDR1 ENHRY and CDR2 SYGVKD come from the germline V gene. The V and J ends lost 9 bases and 4 bases respectively, with 10 bases between them. The CDR3 region has the DNA TGTGCCATTGGGCTGGGCGGGGCCAACGTCCTGACTTTC. It codes for CAIGLGGANVLTF.

The rearrangement uses TRBV6-5 and TRBJ2-7; D may be TRBD1 (5 bases). CDR3 length equals 15 residues. V dropped 5 bases and J dropped 0 bases, with 14 bases sitting between them. Germline CDR1 and CDR2: MNHEY and SVGAGI. CDR3 protein: CASSALAGNSYEQYF. CDR3 bases: TGTGCCAGCAGTGCCTTAGCAGGGAACTCCTACGAGCAGTACTTC.

As to this clone: An end of the junction differs from the germline gene, which may be a read error. This sequence joins TRBV7-2 and TRBJ2-1; 10 bases line up with TRBD2. Germline lookup yields CDR1 SGHTA and CDR2 FQGNSA. This CDR3 contains 17 residues. In nucleotides, the CDR3 is TGTGCCAACAGCCTACGCCCGGGACTAGCGAACAACAATGAGCAGTTCTTC. This codes for CANSLRPGLANNNEQFF.

The chain is built from TRBV5-6 and TRBJ1-1, with D perhaps TRBD1 (6 bases). Trimming removed 1 base from V and 4 bases from J, with 11 bases in between. Germline V CDR1 and CDR2: SGHDT, YYEEEE. CDR3 size: 14 residues. The CDR3 DNA sequence: TGTGCCAGCAGCTTGCCAGGGGAATTCACTGAAGCTTTCTTT. Its protein is CASSLPGEFTEAFF.

The chain employs TRBV27 and TRBJ2-7; TRBD1 is a possible D gene (5 bases). CDR1 is MNHEY, CDR2 SMNVEV, per germline (reference sequence). Between the trimmed V and J ends, which lost 0 bases and 1 base, there was a span of 7 bases. This CDR3 has 14 residues. For the CDR3, the DNA is TGTGCCAGCAGTTTATCCAGGGTGTCCTACGAGCAGTACTTC. This encodes CASSLSRVSYEQYF.

The chain combines TRBV6-6 with TRBJ1-1; 10 bases agree with TRBD1. The CDR3 loop spans 16 amino acids. Germline V gives CDR1 MNHNY, CDR2 SVGAGI (reference sequence). The V and J ends lost 6 bases and 5 bases, in that order; junction bases with no gene match: 12. The CDR3 DNA reads as TGTGCCAGCAGCCAGACAGGGGGCGCCGGGGATACTGAAGCTTTCTTT. As protein: CASSQTGGAGDTEAFF.